This T cell receptor beta chain stems from a study of OX40 agonist ivuxolimab in advanced cancers. Overall study context: Every patient in dose escalation had hepatocellular carcinoma, melanoma, renal cell or head and neck cancer.

V shed 5 bases and J shed 5 bases, with 13 bases lying between them. Per germline, CDR1 MDHEN and CDR2 SYDVKM. The CDR3 runs 14 residues. Here immunoSEQ multiplex PCR was the method, and the copy in TCRdb shows in-frame clones only, minus some. The table shows around 35,000 clones, with approximately 84% occurring only once. The rearrangement links TRBV28 to TRBJ1-5, with a tentative D call TRBD1 (5 bases). The origin of this receptor is an adult with an advanced solid tumor such as melanoma, head and neck, liver or kidney cancer. The sequences come from CD4+ or CD8+ T cells sorted from blood, collected in a trial of the OX40 agonist ivuxolimab. DNA for the CDR3: TGTGCCAGCAGTCGAGGTGGGGGTTATCAGCCCCAGCATTTT. Translating it yields CASSRGGGYQPQHF.